A selection of T cell receptor beta chains follows, all from one sample in a study of response to subunit inactivated influenza vaccine. TCRdb reanalysed the RT-PCR reads using MiXCR and keeps one entry per CDR3 protein. The sample shows about 570,000 distinct CDR3 sequences, about 11% of them seen only once. The same sample was also used in a study of T cells expressing NK-cell markers.

Source: PBMCs from blood, taken on the day of vaccination. The origin of the receptors is a man aged 45-60 years who received an inactivated influenza vaccine. The CDR3 runs from the conserved cysteine through the conserved F or W. The D gene is left open where the match is weak. The size field is filled for only some rows; it gives once, few, many or a size class.

D | size | J | V | CDR3 | DNA
- | many | TRBJ2-7 | TRBV6-2/TRBV6-3 | CASSSGPGQTISYEQYF | TGTGCCAGCAGTTCCGGACCGGGACAAACTATCTCCTACGAGCAGTACTTC
TRBD1 | many | TRBJ2-7 | TRBV5-4 | CASSLPGQGVYEQYF | TGTGCCAGCAGTCTGCCGGGACAGGGAGTGTACGAGCAGTACTTC
- | many | TRBJ2-3 | TRBV27 | CASSFRGSSDTQYF | TGTGCCAGCAGTTTCCGGGGTTCATCAGATACGCAGTATTTT
TRBD1 | few | TRBJ1-6 | TRBV7-2 | CASSPGTGQNSPLHF | TGTGCCAGCAGCCCCGGGACAGGGCAAAATTCACCCCTCCACTTT
- | - | TRBJ2-7 | TRBV3-1 | CASSPLSGNRAYEQYF | TGTGCCAGCAGCCCCCTGTCGGGGAATCGGGCCTACGAGCAGTACTTC
- | - | TRBJ1-1 | TRBV3-1 | CASSQETGPNTEAFF | TGTGCCAGCAGCCAAGAGACGGGCCCGAACACTGAAGCTTTCTTT
- | few | TRBJ2-7 | TRBV20-1 | CSARSSYGDEQYF | TGCAGTGCTAGGTCGTCCTACGGGGACGAGCAGTACTTC
- | few | TRBJ2-7 | TRBV13 | CASSFGGTEQYF | TGTGCCAGCAGCTTTGGCGGAACAGAGCAGTACTTC
- | - | TRBJ2-5 | TRBV12-3/TRBV12-4 | CASSPRDPRETQYF | TGTGCCAGCAGTCCCCGGGACCCCAGGGAGACCCAGTACTTC
TRBD2 | - | TRBJ2-3 | TRBV4-1 | CASSLTSGGSTDTQYF | TGCGCCAGCAGCCTAACTAGCGGGGGGAGCACAGATACGCAGTATTTT
- | few | TRBJ1-1 | TRBV27 | CASSLTTGMNTEAFF | TGTGCCAGCAGTTTAACGACGGGGATGAACACTGAAGCTTTCTTT
- | few | TRBJ2-1 | TRBV28 | CASRPFTGRNEQFF | TGTGCCAGCAGGCCTTTCACAGGTAGGAATGAGCAGTTCTTC
TRBD1 | few | TRBJ2-4 | TRBV11-2 | CASSPFALRGRMSKNIQYF | TGTGCCAGCAGCCCCTTTGCCTTGAGGGGGCGGATGTCCAAAAACATTCAGTACTTC
- | - | TRBJ1-2 | TRBV15 | CATSRDRPYGYTF | TGTGCCACCAGCAGAGATCGTCCTTATGGCTACACCTTC
TRBD2 | - | TRBJ2-2 | TRBV11-2 | CASSLRQGLNTGELFF | TGTGCCAGCAGCTTGAGGCAGGGACTAAACACCGGGGAGCTGTTTTTT
TRBD2 | few | TRBJ2-2 | TRBV12-5 | CASGLFNSGSISGELFF | TGTGCTAGTGGCCTCTTTAATAGCGGGAGTATCTCCGGGGAGCTGTTTTTT
- | many | TRBJ2-2 | TRBV5-1 | CASSLVSGYNTGELFF | TGCGCCAGCAGCTTGGTGTCAGGCTATAACACCGGGGAGCTGTTTTTT
- | - | TRBJ2-7 | TRBV5-1 | CASSPNDSGEQYF | TGCGCCAGCAGCCCGAATGACAGTGGCGAGCAGTACTTC
- | few | TRBJ2-5 | TRBV18 | CASSPNIEETQYF | TGTGCCAGCTCGCCTAATATAGAAGAGACCCAGTACTTC
TRBD1 | - | TRBJ2-1 | TRBV12-3/TRBV12-4 | CASSRNRGLGNEQFF | TGTGCCAGCAGTCGAAACAGGGGGCTCGGCAATGAGCAGTTCTTC
TRBD2 | few | TRBJ2-3 | TRBV5-1 | CASSLAGTTDTQYF | TGCGCCAGCAGTCTAGCGGGTACCACAGATACGCAGTATTTT
- | - | TRBJ1-5 | TRBV7-2 | CASSLISGRAVVRPQHF | TGTGCCAGCAGCTTAATAAGTGGGCGGGCGGTGGTTCGGCCCCAGCATTTT
- | few | TRBJ2-6 | TRBV7-2 | CASRRQGSGANVLTF | TGTGCCAGCAGGCGGCAGGGCTCTGGGGCCAACGTCCTGACTTTC
- | - | TRBJ2-7 | TRBV18 | CASSPGRYSYEQYF | TGTGCCAGCTCTCCGGGCAGATACTCCTACGAGCAGTACTTC
- | - | TRBJ1-6 | TRBV15 | CATSRGREYSPLHF | TGTGCCACCAGCAGAGGCAGGGAATATTCACCCCTCCACTTT